The TCR beta chain described here comes from a study of OX40 agonist ivuxolimab in advanced cancers. The wider study: Of mixed ages from about 20 to 80 and averaging roughly 64 years, the group was almost 85% male. Prior anti-PD-1, anti-PD-L1 or anti-CTLA-4 therapy did not bar entry, and roughly 40% had some.

CDR1 is KGHSH and CDR2 is LQKENI in the germline V gene. Unmatched junction bases numbered 9, after V lost 6 bases and J lost 7 bases. The CDR3 has 15 residues. Clones were sequenced by immunoSEQ multiplex PCR, and TCRdb holds only the in-frame ones, with some missing. Counted here are 85,000 to 100,000 clones, around 83% occurring once; the ten biggest clones make up around 0.21%. The sequence derives from an adult with an advanced solid tumor such as melanoma, head and neck, liver or kidney cancer. The V gene is TRBV18, the J gene TRBJ2-2; 9 bases line up with TRBD1. Sequencing was performed on CD4+ or CD8+ T cells sorted from blood, taken in a trial of the OX40 agonist ivuxolimab. CDR3 coding DNA: TGTGCCAGCTCTCAGCAAGGACAGGGGCACGGGGAGCTGTTTTTT. Translation gives CASSQQGQGHGELFF.